This T cell receptor beta chain appears in the sequencing data of a study of T cell responses to AZD1222 COVID-19 vaccine. Here immunoSEQ multiplex PCR was the method, and the copy in TCRdb shows in-frame clones only, minus some. The sample lists 90,000 to 150,000 clones, about 86% occurring once. V was shortened by 6 bases and J by 0 bases, with 6 bases between the two germline ends. The CDR3 extends over 14 amino acids. Germline CDR1 reads MRHNA; CDR2 reads SNTAGT. This receptor was taken from an adult who received the AZD1222 COVID-19 vaccine. Sequenced material: peripheral blood, taken 28 days after the second AZD1222 dose. The chain carries TRBV6-4 and TRBJ2-6; D is uncertain. CDR3 amino acids: CASRDSSGANVLTF. Here the CDR3 DNA reads TGTGCCAGCAGGGATAGCTCTGGGGCCAACGTCCTGACTTTC.